The next 30 T cell receptor beta chains were all read from a single sample in a study of STAT5B mutations in CD4+ large granular lymphocyte leukemia (dated by TCRdb to 2021 to 2024). The method behind the library was the immunoSEQ multiplex PCR assay. The table comes from immuneACCESS by way of TCRdb, which keeps in-frame sequences with V and J called. Part of the clones is missing from these tables; in studies checked, under half for an unresolved V gene and the rest for unknown reasons. The sample table shows some 40,000 clones, and 65% to 85% are seen once. The ten largest clones take up approximately 0.3% of the sample. Sample: CD4+ T cells from blood buffy coats. The receptors derive from a human donor in good health.

The DNA of the CDR3 is TGTGCCAGCAGCGTAGATTTTACGACAGGGTCGTACGAGCAGTACTTC. Translating it yields CASSVDFTTGSYEQYF. The genes are TRBV9 and TRBJ2-7; 7 bases are shared with TRBD1. After removal of 0 bases from V and 4 bases from J, the junction contained 10 bases not matched to a gene. In germline, CDR1 is SGDLS, CDR2 YYNGEE. The CDR3 length is 16 residues.

V usage is TRBV5-4 and J usage is TRBJ2-3; tentatively, D is TRBD2 (7 bases). The ends were cut back, 2 bases at V and 6 bases at J, with 13 bases in the middle. CDR1 and CDR2 from the germline V gene are SGHNT and YYREEE (reference sequence). The CDR3 loop spans 14 amino acids. CDR3 loop: CASSFEGGRDTQYF. Here the CDR3 DNA reads TGTGCCAGCAGCTTTGAGGGGGGGAGGGATACGCAGTATTTT. Supplemented by reference TRBV5-4 and TRBJ2-3, the full variable domain reads ETGVTQSPTHLIKTRGQQVTLRCSSQSGHNTVSWYQQALGQGPQFIFQYYREEENGRGNFPPRFSGLQFPNYSSELNVNALELDDSALYLCASSFEGGRDTQYFGPGTRLTVL.

The V call is TRBV2, the J call TRBJ2-3, with 7 bases lining up with TRBD2. The V segment lost 3 bases and the J segment 4 bases; nucleotides outside the gene matches: 4. CDR3 size: 14 residues. Germline V gene data show CDR1 as SNHLY and CDR2 as FYNNEI. CDR3 DNA: TGTGCCAGCAGTGATGCGGGAGACGCAGATACGCAGTATTTT. Amino acids: CASSDAGDADTQYF.

The chain carries TRBV30 and TRBJ2-5, with a tentative D call TRBD1 (5 bases). The J call may be incorrect, as the DNA end agrees better with TRBJ2-7. Germline lookup yields CDR1 GTSNPN and CDR2 SVGIG (reference sequence). The CDR3 covers 14 residues. DNA for the CDR3: TGTGCCTGGAGTGTCGACAGTAACTCCTACGAGCAGTACTTC. Its protein product is CAWSVDSNSYEQYF.

The rearrangement links TRBV30 to TRBJ1-2; 8 bases align to TRBD1. CDR1 is GTSNPN and CDR2 is SVGIG in the germline V gene (reference sequence). The CDR3 spans 13 residues. Trimming took 2 bases from V and 6 from J; bases not matched to a gene: 5. In DNA form, the CDR3 reads TGTGCCTGGAGTCCCAGGGGGCGTGATGGCTACACCTTC. Its protein is CAWSPRGRDGYTF.

The chain is built from TRBV10-2 and TRBJ2-2, with 8 positions matching TRBD1. The V gene's germline CDR1 is WSHSY and CDR2 SAAADI. V shed 5 bases and J 4 bases; nucleotides not matched to a gene: 9. This CDR3 has 16 amino acids. The DNA for the CDR3 is TGCGCCAGCAGTATTACCCGCAGGGGGCTCACCGGGGAGCTGTTTTTT. It is translated as CASSITRRGLTGELFF.

The chain has TRBV6-5 and TRBJ2-7, with 10 bases matching TRBD2. The germline CDR1 and CDR2 sequences are MNHEY and SVGAGI. Germline trimming cut 6 bases from V and 5 bases from J; bases unmatched to any gene: 7. This CDR3 is built from 14 residues. This CDR3 reads CASRRPSGSDEQYF. Here the CDR3 DNA reads TGTGCCAGCAGGCGACCTAGCGGGAGCGACGAGCAGTACTTC.

The chain carries TRBV7-9 and TRBJ2-5; D gene uncertain. V was pared by 5 bases and J by 1 base, with 14 bases between. Germline values: CDR1 SEHNR, CDR2 FQNEAQ (reference sequence). The CDR3 extends over 15 amino acids. This CDR3 is CASSPTPTRQETQYF. CDR3 nucleotide sequence: TGTGCCAGCAGCCCCACCCCCACTCGCCAAGAGACCCAGTACTTC. The entire variable domain, with the rest obtained from reference TRBV7-9 and TRBJ2-5, is as follows: DTGVSQNPRHKITKRGQNVTFRCDPISEHNRLYWYRQTLGQGPEFLTYFQNEAQLEKSRLLSDRFSAERPKGSFSTLEIQRTEQGDSAMYLCASSPTPTRQETQYFGPGTRLLVL.

The J gene is TRBJ2-7, the V gene TRBV19; 10 nucleotides match TRBD1. Per germline, CDR1 LNHDA and CDR2 SQIVND (reference sequence). This CDR3 has 14 residues. Trimming took 3 bases from V and 3 from J; bases not matched to a gene: 2. The CDR3 DNA reads as TGTGCCAGTAGTATTGGGACAGGGGACTACGAGCAGTACTTC. Amino acids: CASSIGTGDYEQYF.

The gene calls are TRBV7-2 and TRBJ2-6; 10 nucleotides align to TRBD1. Germline V gives CDR1 SGHTA, CDR2 FQGNSA. The trim removed 7 bases at V and 1 base at J, leaving 10 bases unmatched. This CDR3 comprises 18 residues. CDR3 protein: CASTLWTGGNSGANVLTF. Written as DNA, the CDR3 is TGTGCCAGCACCCTGTGGACAGGGGGGAATTCTGGGGCCAACGTCCTGACTTTC.

The chain combines TRBV6-1 with TRBJ2-3; D tentatively fits TRBD1 or TRBD2 (6 bases each). Germline loops: CDR1 MNHNS, CDR2 SASEGT. Trimming pared 7 bases from V and 6 bases from J, leaving 11 bases between. The CDR3 has 12 residues. CDR3 region: CASTQGRDTQYF. CDR3 coding DNA: TGTGCCAGCACGCAGGGGAGGGATACGCAGTATTTT.

The gene calls are TRBV18 and TRBJ1-2, with unresolved D. The CDR3 consists of 15 residues. V shed 2 bases and J shed 1 base, with 11 bases lying between them. The germline V gene has CDR1 KGHSH and CDR2 LQKENI. CDR3 sequence: CASSPTTGFNYGYTF. For the CDR3, the DNA is TGTGCCAGCTCACCAACGACGGGATTTAACTATGGCTACACCTTC.

The chain carries TRBV5-1 and TRBJ2-1; 14 positions match TRBD2. The germline V gene has CDR1 SGHRS and CDR2 YFSETQ. V shed 4 bases, J shed 8 bases, and the junction held 5 bases outside the gene matches. The CDR3 totals 15 residues. CDR3 sequence (DNA): TGCGCCAGCAGCCGGGGGACTAGCGGGGGTTATGAGCAGTTCTTC. Translated: CASSRGTSGGYEQFF. Complete variable domain (other parts from reference TRBV5-1 and TRBJ2-1): KAGVTQTPRYLIKTRGQQVTLSCSPISGHRSVSWYQQTPGQGLQFLFEYFSETQRNKGNFPGRFSGRQFSNSRSEMNVSTLELGDSALYLCASSRGTSGGYEQFFGPGTRLTVL.

This chain connects TRBV7-2 to TRBJ1-2; D remains unclear. Germline-derived CDR1 and CDR2 are SGHTA and FQGNSA. V lost 5 bases and J 8 bases, leaving 21 bases between the germline ends. This CDR3 has 15 amino acids. Written as DNA, the CDR3 is TGTGCCAGCAGCGCAACCCGGGCCTCGGCTAGGGGCTACACCTTC. It specifies CASSATRASARGYTF.

This chain links TRBV6-6 with TRBJ2-7; D gene ambiguous. Germline V gene data show CDR1 as MNHNY and CDR2 as SVGAGI (reference sequence). V lost 2 bases and J 7 bases, leaving 18 bases between the germline ends. The CDR3 contains 15 residues. This CDR3 is CASSYTEPDRSEQYF. The DNA of the CDR3 is TGTGCCAGCAGTTACACCGAGCCCGATCGGTCGGAGCAGTACTTC.

The gene calls are TRBV28 and TRBJ1-4, with D maybe TRBD1 (6 bases). CDR3 length equals 15 residues. Germline CDR1 is MDHEN and CDR2 is SYDVKM. Trimming cost V 5 bases and J 7 bases, with 17 bases left between them. The CDR3 loop is CASSGVLGAGEKLFF. In DNA, the CDR3 is TGTGCCAGCAGTGGGGTTTTGGGGGCGGGTGAAAAACTGTTTTTT.

CDR3 nucleotides: TGCGCCAGCAGCCCGCCGGGACTAAGGGAGACCCAGTACTTC. It translates to CASSPPGLRETQYF. The chain joins TRBV4-1 to TRBJ2-5, with 7 bases identical to TRBD2. The CDR3 is 14 residues long. V lost 4 bases and J lost 5; bases outside the gene matches: 7. Germline V gene data show CDR1 as MGHRA and CDR2 as YSYEKL.

The rearrangement uses TRBV12-5 and TRBJ2-5; the D is unclear. The V gene lost 0 bases and the J gene lost 5 bases, with 16 bases spanning the gap. The CDR3 covers 16 residues. Germline assignment: CDR1 LGHNT and CDR2 FRNRAP. CDR3 bases: TGTGCTAGTGGTTTGGTACACGCGTCCCGGGCCGAGACCCAGTACTTC. Translation: CASGLVHASRAETQYF.

This clone occurred a few times. For the CDR3, the DNA is TGTGCCTGGAGTGCGAATGAGCAGTTCTTC. Its protein is CAWSANEQFF. The chain has TRBV30 and TRBJ2-1; D is undetermined. The CDR3 has 10 amino acids. CDR1 is GTSNPN, CDR2 SVGIG, per germline (reference sequence). V was trimmed by 1 base and J by 7 bases, leaving 2 bases between them.

This chain joins TRBV29-1 and TRBJ2-3, with 8 bases matching TRBD2. Per the germline V gene, CDR1 is SQVTM and CDR2 is ANQGSEA. The CDR3 length is 13 residues. The junction had 0 bases not matched to a gene; V was cut back by 3 bases and J by 1 base. DNA of the CDR3: TGCAGCGTTGAGCGGGGGGGCACAGATACGCAGTATTTT. This sequence encodes CSVERGGTDTQYF.

V is TRBV6-6 and J is TRBJ2-7; D is undetermined. Germline V gene data show CDR1 as MNHNY and CDR2 as SVGAGI (reference sequence). The CDR3 spans 12 residues. The V end was cut by 10 bases, the J end by 0 bases, with 10 bases between. Here the CDR3 reads CATRDTSYEQYF. The CDR3 DNA follows: TGTGCCACACGTGACACCTCCTACGAGCAGTACTTC.

The chain couples TRBV7-3 to TRBJ2-6, with D uncertain. The CDR3 covers 14 residues. Germline CDR1 is SGHTA and CDR2 is FQGTGA. V was clipped by 8 bases and J by 4 bases, with 12 bases between them. The CDR3 coding sequence is TGTGCCAGCGGATCCTCGTCAGGGGCCAACGTCCTGACTTTC. The encoded protein is CASGSSSGANVLTF. The variable domain in full, with the rest retrieved from reference TRBV7-3 and TRBJ2-6, is GAGVSQTPSNKVTEKGKYVELRCDPISGHTALYWYRQSLGQGPEFLIYFQGTGAADDSGLPNDRFFAVRPEGSVSTLKIQRTERGDSAVYLCASGSSSGANVLTFGAGSRLTVL.

This chain connects TRBV21-1 to TRBJ2-4; TRBD1 reflects the table's D call only, with no check against the DNA. TRBV21-1 is a listed pseudogene. The CDR3 covers 14 residues. CDR3 sequence (DNA): TGTGCCAGCAGCAACAGGACAGGGGATAACATTCAGTACTTC. Amino acid sequence: CASSNRTGDNIQYF.

V and J are TRBV14 and TRBJ1-2, with D tentatively TRBD1 (5 bases). Germline CDR1 reads SGHDN; CDR2 reads FVKESK. V dropped 0 bases and J dropped 7 bases, with 27 bases sitting between them. This CDR3 comprises 19 residues. The CDR3 loop is CASSQDLRTFEPGYRGYTF. The CDR3 DNA is TGTGCCAGCAGCCAAGATCTCCGCACCTTCGAACCAGGGTATCGTGGCTACACCTTC.

The chain employs TRBV11-2 and TRBJ2-1; D is uncertain. This CDR3 contains 12 residues. Germline V lookup: CDR1 SGHAT, CDR2 FQNNGV. Trimming left V 3 bases short and J 8 bases short, with 8 bases between. Here the CDR3 DNA reads TGTGCCAGCAGCTTTAGTAGGTATGAGCAGTTCTTC. It encodes CASSFSRYEQFF.

This chain connects TRBV15 to TRBJ2-7, with 9 nucleotides matching TRBD1. Germline CDR1 reads LNHNV; CDR2 reads YYDKDF (reference sequence). Trimming cost V 3 bases and J 4 bases; bases outside gene matches: 4. The CDR3 consists of 14 residues. The CDR3 sequence: CATSRDRGTYEQYF. CDR3 in DNA: TGTGCCACCAGCAGGGACAGGGGTACTTACGAGCAGTACTTC.

The genes are TRBV27 and TRBJ2-1; no firm D call. CDR1 MNHEY and CDR2 SMNVEV come from the germline V gene (reference sequence). The ends were cut back, 0 bases at V and 6 bases at J, with 6 bases in the middle. The CDR3 extends over 13 amino acids. Here the CDR3 reads CASSLSAFNEQFF. The DNA of the CDR3 is TGTGCCAGCAGTTTATCTGCCTTCAATGAGCAGTTCTTC.

V is TRBV5-8 and J is TRBJ1-4; the match to TRBD1 covers 9 bases. CDR1 is SGHTS, CDR2 YDEGEE, per germline. The CDR3 has 18 residues. V dropped 1 base and J dropped 1; count of bases not matched to a gene: 8. CDR3 sequence reads: CASSLLTGTGKTNEKLFF. CDR3 in DNA: TGTGCCAGCAGCTTGCTGACCGGGACAGGGAAAACTAATGAAAAACTGTTTTTT.

CDR3: CASRNMDGYTF. The CDR3 nucleotides read TGTGCCAGCAGGAACATGGATGGCTACACCTTC. This sequence joins TRBV11-2 and TRBJ1-2; no reliable D call. The CDR3 has 11 amino acids. Germline CDR1 SGHAT, CDR2 FQNNGV. V was trimmed by 6 bases and J by 6 bases, leaving 8 bases between them. The full variable domain, its missing parts supplied by reference TRBV11-2 and TRBJ1-2, is EAGVAQSPRYKIIEKRQSVAFWCNPISGHATLYWYQQILGQGPKLLIQFQNNGVVDDSQLPKDRFSAERLKGVDSTLKIQPAKLEDSAVYLCASRNMDGYTFGSGTRLTVV.

The chain links TRBV4-3 to TRBJ2-5; D call uncertain. In germline, CDR1 is LGHNA, CDR2 YSLEER. V was clipped by 0 bases and J by 0 bases, with 5 bases between them. This CDR3 is 14 amino acids long. The CDR3 loop is CASSQDQYQETQYF. In nucleotides, the CDR3 is TGCGCCAGCAGCCAAGATCAGTACCAAGAGACCCAGTACTTC.